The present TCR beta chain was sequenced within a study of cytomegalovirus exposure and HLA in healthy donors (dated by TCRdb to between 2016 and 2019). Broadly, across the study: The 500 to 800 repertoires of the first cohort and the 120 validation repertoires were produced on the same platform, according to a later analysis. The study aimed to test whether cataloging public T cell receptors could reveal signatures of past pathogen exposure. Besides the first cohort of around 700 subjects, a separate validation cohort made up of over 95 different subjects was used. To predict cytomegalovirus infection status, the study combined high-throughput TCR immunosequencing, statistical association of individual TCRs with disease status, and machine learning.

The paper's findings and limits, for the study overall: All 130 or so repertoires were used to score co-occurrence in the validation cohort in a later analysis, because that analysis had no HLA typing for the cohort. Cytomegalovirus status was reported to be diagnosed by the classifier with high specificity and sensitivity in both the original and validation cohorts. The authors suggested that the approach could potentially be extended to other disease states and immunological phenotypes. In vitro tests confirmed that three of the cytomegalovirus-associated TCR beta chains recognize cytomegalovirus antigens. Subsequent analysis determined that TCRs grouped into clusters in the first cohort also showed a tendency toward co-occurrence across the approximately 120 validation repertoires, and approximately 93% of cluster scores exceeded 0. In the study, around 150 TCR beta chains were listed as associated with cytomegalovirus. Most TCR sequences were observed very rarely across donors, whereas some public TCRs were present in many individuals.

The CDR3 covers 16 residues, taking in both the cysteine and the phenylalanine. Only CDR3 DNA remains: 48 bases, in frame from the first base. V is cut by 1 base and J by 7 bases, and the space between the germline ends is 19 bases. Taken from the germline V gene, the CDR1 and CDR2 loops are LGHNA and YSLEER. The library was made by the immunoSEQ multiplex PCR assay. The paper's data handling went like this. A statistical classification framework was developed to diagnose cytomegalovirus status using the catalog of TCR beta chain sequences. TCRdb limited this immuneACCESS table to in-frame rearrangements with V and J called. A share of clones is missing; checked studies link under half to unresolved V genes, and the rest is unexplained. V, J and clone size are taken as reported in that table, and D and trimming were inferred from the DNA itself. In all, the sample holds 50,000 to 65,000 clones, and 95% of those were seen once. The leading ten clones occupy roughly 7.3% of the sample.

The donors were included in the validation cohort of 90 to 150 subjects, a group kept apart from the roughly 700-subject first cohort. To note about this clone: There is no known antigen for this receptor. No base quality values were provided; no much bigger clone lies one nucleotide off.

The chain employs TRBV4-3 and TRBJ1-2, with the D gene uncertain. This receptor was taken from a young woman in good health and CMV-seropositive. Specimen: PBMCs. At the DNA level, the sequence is TGCGCCAGCAGCCAAGTCCCGCCGAGAGTGAAAAGTGGCTACACCTTC. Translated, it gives CASSQVPPRVKSGYTF.